These T cell receptor beta chains were read from a single sample in a study of cytomegalovirus exposure and HLA in healthy donors. The data were produced by immunoSEQ multiplex PCR, yet TCRdb's version contains in-frame clones alone and is incomplete. The listing contains tens of thousands of clones. The specimen was PBMCs. Every receptor here comes from a female donor in good health and CMV-seropositive. Both conserved end residues are trimmed from each CDR3. Each record gives: J gene, V gene, CDR3 protein.

J gene: TRBJ2-7
V gene: TRBV28
CDR3 protein: ASGRTGGGYEQY

J gene: TRBJ1-4
V gene: TRBV27
CDR3 protein: ASSLTGFNEKLF

J gene: TRBJ1-6
V gene: TRBV6-5
CDR3 protein: ASSYSGGDSPLH

J gene: TRBJ1-1
V gene: TRBV7-2
CDR3 protein: ASSFQVAGSPF

J gene: TRBJ2-7
V gene: TRBV2
CDR3 protein: ASSKGLAGDSEQY

J gene: TRBJ1-5
V gene: TRBV19
CDR3 protein: ARDRGYNQPQH

J gene: TRBJ2-7
V gene: TRBV5-4
CDR3 protein: ASSLEGTRQY

J gene: TRBJ2-2
V gene: TRBV7-9
CDR3 protein: ASTDKGRAGELF

J gene: TRBJ2-7
V gene: TRBV4-1
CDR3 protein: ASSHPRTGLTYEQY

J gene: TRBJ2-7
V gene: TRBV5-1
CDR3 protein: ASSWAGTSGGSYGYEQY

J gene: TRBJ2-1
V gene: TRBV28
CDR3 protein: ASSSGSASSYNEQF

J gene: TRBJ1-4
V gene: TRBV18
CDR3 protein: ASSPLGGEGEKLF

J gene: TRBJ1-2
V gene: TRBV5-8
CDR3 protein: ASSLVVNRGYT

J gene: TRBJ1-1
V gene: TRBV19
CDR3 protein: ASSFTAAEAF

J gene: TRBJ2-1
V gene: TRBV6-5
CDR3 protein: ASSSGYEQF

J gene: TRBJ2-7
V gene: TRBV4-1
CDR3 protein: ASSQTGGATGQY

J gene: TRBJ1-4
V gene: TRBV6-8
CDR3 protein: ASSYLYVNEKLF

J gene: TRBJ2-5
V gene: TRBV5-6
CDR3 protein: ASSLRGLAGGETQY

J gene: TRBJ1-5
V gene: TRBV12-5
CDR3 protein: ASGLYRVGVSGNQPQH

J gene: TRBJ2-3
V gene: TRBV18
CDR3 protein: ASSPRFSSGIADTQY

J gene: TRBJ2-7
V gene: TRBV25-1
CDR3 protein: ASRSPDRSYEQY

J gene: TRBJ2-1
V gene: TRBV29-1
CDR3 protein: SVESPWGEAGGLTYNEQF

J gene: TRBJ2-7
V gene: TRBV7-2
CDR3 protein: ASTPAGREGLGEQY

J gene: TRBJ2-1
V gene: TRBV10-3
CDR3 protein: AIRRQGGGIDEQF

J gene: TRBJ2-3
V gene: TRBV4-1
CDR3 protein: ASSQVTSGGSSTDTQY

J gene: TRBJ2-7
V gene: TRBV6-1
CDR3 protein: ASSGANRDRAYEQY

J gene: TRBJ2-7
V gene: TRBV18
CDR3 protein: ASSPPSSSYEQY

J gene: TRBJ2-2
V gene: TRBV7-9
CDR3 protein: ASSSPRTGVPGELF

J gene: TRBJ2-5
V gene: TRBV4-1
CDR3 protein: ASSGAGAQETQY

J gene: TRBJ1-1
V gene: TRBV7-9
CDR3 protein: ASSGRQGEDHTEAF